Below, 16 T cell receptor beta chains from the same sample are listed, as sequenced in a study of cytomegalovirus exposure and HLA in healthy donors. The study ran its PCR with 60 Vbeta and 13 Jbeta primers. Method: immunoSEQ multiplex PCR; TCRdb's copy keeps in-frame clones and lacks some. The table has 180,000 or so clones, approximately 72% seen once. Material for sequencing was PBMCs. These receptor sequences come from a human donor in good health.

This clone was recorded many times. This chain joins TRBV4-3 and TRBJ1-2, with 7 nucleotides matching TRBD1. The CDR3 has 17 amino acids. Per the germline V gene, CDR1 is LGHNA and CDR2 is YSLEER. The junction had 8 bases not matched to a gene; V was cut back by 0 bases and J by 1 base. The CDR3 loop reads CASSQDFKGARNYGYTF. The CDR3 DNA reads TGCGCCAGCAGCCAAGACTTTAAGGGGGCGCGTAACTATGGCTACACCTTC.

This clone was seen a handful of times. The DNA for the CDR3 is TGTGCCTGGACGGGACAGATGAACACTGAAGCTTTCTTT. Encoded protein: CAWTGQMNTEAFF. The chain carries TRBV30 and TRBJ1-1, with 7 bases that match TRBD1. This CDR3 is built from 13 residues. V trimming: 4 bases; J trimming: 0 bases; junction bases outside the gene matches: 2. Germline loops: CDR1 GTSNPN, CDR2 SVGIG (reference sequence).

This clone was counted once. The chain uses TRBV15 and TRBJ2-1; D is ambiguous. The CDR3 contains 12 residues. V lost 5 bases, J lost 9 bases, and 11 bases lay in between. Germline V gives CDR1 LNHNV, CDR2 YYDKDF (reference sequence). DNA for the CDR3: TGTGCCACCAGCGAGGATTTAAGTGAGCAGTTCTTC. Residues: CATSEDLSEQFF.

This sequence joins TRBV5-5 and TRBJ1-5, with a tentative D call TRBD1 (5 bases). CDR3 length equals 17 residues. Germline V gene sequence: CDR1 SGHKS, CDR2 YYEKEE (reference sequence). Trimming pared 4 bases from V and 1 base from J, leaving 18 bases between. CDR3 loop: CASSPAGYRQSNQPQHF. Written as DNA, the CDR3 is TGTGCCAGCAGCCCGGCGGGATACAGACAGAGCAATCAGCCCCAGCATTTT.

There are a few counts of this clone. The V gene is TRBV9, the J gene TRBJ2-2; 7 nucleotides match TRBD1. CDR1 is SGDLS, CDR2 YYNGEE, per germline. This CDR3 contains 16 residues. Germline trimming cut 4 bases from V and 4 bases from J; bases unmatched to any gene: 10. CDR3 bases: TGTGCCAGCAGCCCATGGGACAGCTTATTCACCGGGGAGCTGTTTTTT. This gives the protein CASSPWDSLFTGELFF.

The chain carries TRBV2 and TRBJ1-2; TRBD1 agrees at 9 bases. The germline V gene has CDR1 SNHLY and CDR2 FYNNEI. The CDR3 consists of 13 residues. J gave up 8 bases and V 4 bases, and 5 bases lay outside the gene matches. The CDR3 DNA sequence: TGTGCCAGCAGTGGGACAGGGGAAAGAGGCTACACCTTC. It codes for CASSGTGERGYTF.

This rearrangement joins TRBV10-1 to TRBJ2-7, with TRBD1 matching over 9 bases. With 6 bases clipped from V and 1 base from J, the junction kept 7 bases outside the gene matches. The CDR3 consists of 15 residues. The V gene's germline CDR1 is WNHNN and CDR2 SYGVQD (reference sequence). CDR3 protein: CASSLGQGKSYEQYF. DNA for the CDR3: TGCGCCAGCAGCCTCGGACAGGGGAAATCCTACGAGCAGTACTTC.

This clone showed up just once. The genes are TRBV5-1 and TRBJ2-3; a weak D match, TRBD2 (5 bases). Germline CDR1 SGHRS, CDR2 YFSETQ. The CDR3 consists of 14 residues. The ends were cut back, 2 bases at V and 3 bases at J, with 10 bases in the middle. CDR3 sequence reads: CASSFDAGTDTQYF. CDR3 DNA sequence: TGCGCCAGCAGCTTTGATGCGGGTACAGATACGCAGTATTTT.

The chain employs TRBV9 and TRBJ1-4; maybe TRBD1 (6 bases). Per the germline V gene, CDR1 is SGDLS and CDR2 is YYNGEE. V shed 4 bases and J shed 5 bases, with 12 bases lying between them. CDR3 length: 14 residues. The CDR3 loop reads CASSNRASNEKLFF. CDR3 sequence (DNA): TGTGCCAGCAGCAACAGGGCCTCAAATGAAAAACTGTTTTTT.

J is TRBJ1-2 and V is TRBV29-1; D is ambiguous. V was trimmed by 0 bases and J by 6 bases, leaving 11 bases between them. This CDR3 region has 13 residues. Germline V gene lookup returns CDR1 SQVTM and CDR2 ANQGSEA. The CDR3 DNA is TGCAGCGTTGAAGATTACGCCCAGGATGGCTACACCTTC. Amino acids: CSVEDYAQDGYTF.

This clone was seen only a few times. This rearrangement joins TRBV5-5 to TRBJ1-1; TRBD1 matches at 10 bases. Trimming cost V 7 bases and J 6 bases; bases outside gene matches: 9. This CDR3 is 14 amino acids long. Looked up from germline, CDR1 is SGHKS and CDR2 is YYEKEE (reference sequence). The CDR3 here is CASGRQGAGAEAFF. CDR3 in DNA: TGTGCCAGCGGAAGACAGGGGGCTGGCGCTGAAGCTTTCTTT.

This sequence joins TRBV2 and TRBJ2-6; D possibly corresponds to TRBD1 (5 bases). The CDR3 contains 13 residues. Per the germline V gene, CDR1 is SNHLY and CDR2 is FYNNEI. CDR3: CAGDGSGANVLTF. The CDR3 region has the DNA TGTGCAGGGGATGGCTCTGGGGCCAACGTCCTGACTTTC.

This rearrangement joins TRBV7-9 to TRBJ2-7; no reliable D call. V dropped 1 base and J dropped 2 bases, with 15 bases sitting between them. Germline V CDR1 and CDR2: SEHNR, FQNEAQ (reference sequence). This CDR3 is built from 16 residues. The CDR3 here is CASSLGLLDRAYEQYF. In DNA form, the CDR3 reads TGTGCCAGCAGCTTAGGACTTTTAGACCGAGCCTACGAGCAGTACTTC.

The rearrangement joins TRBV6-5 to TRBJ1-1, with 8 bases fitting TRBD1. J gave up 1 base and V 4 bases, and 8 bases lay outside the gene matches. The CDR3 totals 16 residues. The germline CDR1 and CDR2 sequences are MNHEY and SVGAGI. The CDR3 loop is CASSFLSGTGNTEAFF. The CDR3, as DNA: TGTGCCAGCAGTTTTCTTTCCGGGACAGGGAACACTGAAGCTTTCTTT.

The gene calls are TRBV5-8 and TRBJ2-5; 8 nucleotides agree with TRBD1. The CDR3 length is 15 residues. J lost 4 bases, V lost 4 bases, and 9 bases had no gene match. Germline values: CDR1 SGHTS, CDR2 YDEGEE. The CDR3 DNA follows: TGTGCCAGCAGCCCGGACAGGGCCGAGGGAGAGACCCAGTACTTC. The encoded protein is CASSPDRAEGETQYF.

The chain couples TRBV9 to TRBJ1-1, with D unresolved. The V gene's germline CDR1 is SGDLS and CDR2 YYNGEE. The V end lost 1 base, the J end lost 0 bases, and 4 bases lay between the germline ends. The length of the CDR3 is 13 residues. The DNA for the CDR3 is TGTGCCAGCAGCGTAACAATGAACACTGAAGCTTTCTTT. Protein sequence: CASSVTMNTEAFF.